Listed below are T cell receptor beta chains from one sample, sequenced in a study of blood T cells in healthy people across ages. TCRdb reprocessed the 5' RACE reads with MiXCR, giving one entry per CDR3 protein. Found here are about 1,400,000 distinct CDR3 sequences, almost 60% of them singletons; the top ten hold about 6.3%. The sequenced sample consisted of blood. Source of these receptors: a young man in good health. Each CDR3 is given with its conserved first and last residue. The order of the fields is CDR3 protein, CDR3 DNA, J gene, D gene, clone size, V gene. D genes are given only for firm matches. Size is stated for part of the rows, as once, few or many counts, or as a class when the clone is expanded.

CAIEQGFKGANVLTF | TGTGCCATTGAACAGGGTTTTAAGGGGGCCAACGTCCTGACTTTC | TRBJ2-6 | - | - | TRBV10-3
CASSLGLGGETGELFF | TGTGCCAGCAGCTTAGGTCTCGGGGGAGAGACCGGGGAGCTGTTTTTT | TRBJ2-2 | - | once | TRBV7-9
CASSDRNDSPLHF | TGTGCCAGCAGTGATCGAAATGATTCACCCCTCCACTTT | TRBJ1-6 | - | - | TRBV2
CASSLGQGNPSYNEQFF | TGTGCCAGCAGTTTAGGCCAGGGGAATCCCTCCTACAATGAGCAGTTCTTC | TRBJ2-1 | - | - | TRBV27
CASSYLEGQNTEAFF | TGTGCCAGCAGTTACCTTGAGGGTCAAAACACTGAAGCTTTCTTT | TRBJ1-1 | - | - | TRBV6-5
CASSYGYNTEAFF | TGTGCCAGCAGTTACGGGTACAACACTGAAGCTTTCTTT | TRBJ1-1 | - | - | TRBV6-5
CSARWENSNQPQHF | TGCAGTGCTAGATGGGAGAATAGCAATCAGCCCCAGCATTTT | TRBJ1-5 | - | many | TRBV20-1
CASRRTVYGYTF | TGTGCCAGCAGGAGGACAGTCTATGGCTACACCTTC | TRBJ1-2 | - | - | TRBV12-3/TRBV12-4
CASSPRLAGNLYEQYF | TGTGCCAGCTCACCACGACTAGCGGGTAACCTCTACGAGCAGTACTTC | TRBJ2-7 | TRBD2 | - | TRBV18
CASSTPKGEQYF | TGTGCCAGTAGTACACCTAAGGGGGAGCAGTACTTC | TRBJ2-5 | - | - | TRBV19
CASSRNPGQGNEKLFF | TGTGCCAGCAGCCGCAACCCGGGACAAGGAAATGAAAAACTGTTTTTT | TRBJ1-4 | - | few | TRBV7-2
CASSPPRVAGEQFF | TGTGCCAGCAGCCCCCCCCGAGTTGCGGGTGAGCAGTTCTTC | TRBJ2-1 | - | - | TRBV13
CASSYSGGSYNEQFF | TGTGCCAGCAGTTACTCGGGCGGCTCCTACAATGAGCAGTTCTTC | TRBJ2-1 | - | many | TRBV6-5
CSTFPREHYGYTF | TGCAGCACCTTCCCGAGGGAGCACTATGGCTACACCTTC | TRBJ1-2 | - | few | TRBV29-1
CASTAYGGSDNEQFF | TGCGCCAGCACCGCATATGGCGGGAGCGACAATGAGCAGTTCTTC | TRBJ2-1 | TRBD2 | - | TRBV4-1
CSARPTDDQETQFF | TGCAGTGCTAGACCGACAGATGATCAAGAGACCCAGTTCTTC | TRBJ2-1 | - | - | TRBV20-1
CASSQDPTADTQYF | TGCGCCAGCAGCCAAGACCCAACGGCAGATACGCAGTATTTT | TRBJ2-3 | - | - | TRBV4-1
CASSLAGTQTDTQYF | TGTGCCAGCAGTTTAGCCGGGACCCAAACAGATACGCAGTATTTT | TRBJ2-3 | - | - | TRBV12-3/TRBV12-4
CAISEETDTQYF | TGTGCCATCAGCGAAGAGACAGATACGCAGTATTTT | TRBJ2-3 | - | few | TRBV10-3
CASSYRAGKQETQYF | TGTGCCAGCAGTTACCGCGCGGGAAAACAAGAGACCCAGTACTTC | TRBJ2-5 | - | - | TRBV6-2/TRBV6-3
CASSSSPPLHF | TGTGCCAGCAGTTCTTCCCCACCCCTCCACTTT | TRBJ1-6 | - | once | TRBV25-1
CSAASPDTQYF | TGCAGTGCGGCAAGTCCAGATACGCAGTATTTT | TRBJ2-3 | - | - | TRBV20-1
CSARDRQGVNEQYF | TGCAGTGCTAGAGATCGACAGGGGGTAAACGAGCAGTACTTC | TRBJ2-7 | TRBD1 | - | TRBV20-1
CASSQTGLSYEQYF | TGTGCCAGCAGCCAAACAGGACTGTCCTACGAGCAGTACTTC | TRBJ2-7 | - | - | TRBV14
CASGTGRDTQYF | TGTGCCAGCGGGACAGGTCGAGATACGCAGTATTTT | TRBJ2-3 | TRBD1 | - | TRBV2
CASSLAGGEQYF | TGTGCCAGCAGTTTAGCCGGGGGCGAGCAGTACTTC | TRBJ2-7 | - | many | TRBV7-2
CASSPSIDRPGNQQFF | TGTGCCAGCAGCCCTTCCATAGACCGTCCGGGGAATCAGCAGTTCTTC | TRBJ2-1 | - | few | TRBV11-2
CSVENDRGAYEQYF | TGCAGCGTTGAGAACGACAGGGGAGCCTACGAGCAGTACTTC | TRBJ2-7 | TRBD1 | - | TRBV29-1
CASSLGQGKFPYEQYF | TGTGCCAGCAGCTTGGGACAGGGAAAATTTCCTTACGAGCAGTACTTC | TRBJ2-7 | TRBD1 | - | TRBV7-9
CASSPRMGGLAGYEQFF | TGTGCCAGCTCACCTCGAATGGGAGGACTAGCGGGATATGAGCAGTTCTTC | TRBJ2-1 | TRBD2 | - | TRBV18
CSAFIRDSYGYTF | TGCAGTGCTTTCATCCGGGACAGCTATGGCTACACCTTC | TRBJ1-2 | TRBD1 | - | TRBV20-1
CASSVGRLPYEQYF | TGTGCCAGCAGCGTAGGACGGCTGCCCTACGAGCAGTACTTC | TRBJ2-7 | - | - | TRBV9
CASSQEGRDPYEQYF | TGCGCCAGCAGCCAAGAGGGCAGGGACCCCTACGAGCAGTACTTC | TRBJ2-7 | - | - | TRBV4-1
CASSLTTTIRSGNTIYF | TGCGCCAGCAGCTTGACCACGACCATTCGCTCTGGAAACACCATATATTTT | TRBJ1-3 | - | - | TRBV5-1
CASIGQGQETQYF | TGTGCCAGCATTGGACAGGGCCAAGAGACCCAGTACTTC | TRBJ2-5 | TRBD1 | few | TRBV27
CAISPQADTQYF | TGTGCCATCAGTCCCCAGGCAGATACGCAGTATTTT | TRBJ2-3 | - | few | TRBV10-3
CSARPPASGDYNEQFF | TGCAGTGCTAGACCACCCGCTAGCGGGGATTACAATGAGCAGTTCTTC | TRBJ2-1 | TRBD2 | - | TRBV20-1
CASSQDSTGVYGYTF | TGTGCCAGCAGCCAAGATAGCACAGGGGTATATGGCTACACCTTC | TRBJ1-2 | TRBD1 | - | TRBV3-1
CASSPHPFHLKLNEKLFF | TGTGCCAGCAGTCCCCACCCCTTCCACCTGAAGCTAAATGAAAAACTGTTTTTT | TRBJ1-4 | - | - | TRBV28
CASSPTGLPNEKLFF | TGTGCCAGCAGTCCCACAGGGTTGCCAAATGAAAAACTGTTTTTT | TRBJ1-4 | - | few | TRBV27
CASSHIQRTSLGKTQYF | TGCGCCAGCAGCCATATCCAGCGGACTTCATTGGGGAAGACCCAGTACTTC | TRBJ2-5 | - | few | TRBV4-1
CASSYGQDGYGYTF | TGTGCCAGCAGTTACGGACAGGATGGCTATGGCTACACCTTC | TRBJ1-2 | TRBD1 | - | TRBV6-5
CSARGQISTEAFF | TGCAGTGCTAGAGGACAGATTAGCACTGAAGCTTTCTTT | TRBJ1-1 | - | - | TRBV20-1
CASSFGQGATNEKLFF | TGTGCCAGCAGCTTCGGACAGGGGGCAACTAATGAAAAACTGTTTTTT | TRBJ1-4 | TRBD1 | few | TRBV7-9
CASFPGQGTEQFF | TGTGCCAGCTTCCCGGGACAGGGCACTGAGCAGTTCTTC | TRBJ2-1 | TRBD1 | - | TRBV18
CASSLVFGGTYEQYF | TGTGCCAGCAGCTTGGTTTTCGGCGGCACCTACGAGCAGTACTTC | TRBJ2-7 | - | - | TRBV5-5
CGVDWELTDTQYF | TGCGGCGTTGATTGGGAACTCACAGATACGCAGTATTTT | TRBJ2-3 | - | - | TRBV29-1
CSGQENTGESETQYF | TGCAGTGGACAGGAGAACACCGGGGAGTCAGAGACCCAGTACTTC | TRBJ2-5 | - | once | TRBV20-1
CASSSGRGAFF | TGTGCCAGCAGCTCCGGACGCGGAGCTTTCTTT | TRBJ1-1 | - | few | TRBV7-9
CASSSIGGIIDTQYF | TGTGCCAGCAGCTCCATAGGGGGTATAATAGATACGCAGTATTTT | TRBJ2-3 | - | - | TRBV7-2
CAIHDQLTGGNEQFF | TGTGCCATTCACGACCAGCTGACAGGGGGCAATGAGCAGTTCTTC | TRBJ2-1 | TRBD1 | few | TRBV10-3
CSALPPSGGYNEQFF | TGCAGTGCTCTACCCCCTAGCGGGGGTTACAATGAGCAGTTCTTC | TRBJ2-1 | TRBD2 | - | TRBV20-1
CAGSPIAGDPVETQYF | TGTGCTGGCAGCCCCATTGCCGGGGACCCTGTGGAGACCCAGTACTTC | TRBJ2-5 | - | - | TRBV7-7
CASSLGVGQTGSGANVLTF | TGTGCCAGCAGTTTAGGAGTCGGGCAGACTGGGTCTGGGGCCAACGTCCTGACTTTC | TRBJ2-6 | - | - | TRBV28
CASSLASTDGYTF | TGTGCCAGCAGCTTAGCCTCGACAGATGGCTACACCTTC | TRBJ1-2 | - | - | TRBV7-9
CASSVGGLSTDTQYF | TGTGCCAGCAGCGTAGGGGGGCTTAGCACAGATACGCAGTATTTT | TRBJ2-3 | - | - | TRBV9
CASSFRTDNIQYF | TGCGCCAGCAGCTTCCGGACAGACAACATTCAGTACTTC | TRBJ2-4 | - | - | TRBV5-1
CATQRGGLDTEAFF | TGTGCCACGCAGCGCGGGGGTTTGGACACTGAAGCTTTCTTT | TRBJ1-1 | - | - | TRBV24-1
CAISTGTVYGYTF | TGTGCCATTTCAACGGGGACAGTCTATGGCTACACCTTC | TRBJ1-2 | TRBD1 | few | TRBV12-3/TRBV12-4
CASSLSSGQSSYEQYF | TGTGCCAGCAGCCTCTCCTCAGGACAGAGCTCCTACGAGCAGTACTTC | TRBJ2-7 | - | - | TRBV7-9